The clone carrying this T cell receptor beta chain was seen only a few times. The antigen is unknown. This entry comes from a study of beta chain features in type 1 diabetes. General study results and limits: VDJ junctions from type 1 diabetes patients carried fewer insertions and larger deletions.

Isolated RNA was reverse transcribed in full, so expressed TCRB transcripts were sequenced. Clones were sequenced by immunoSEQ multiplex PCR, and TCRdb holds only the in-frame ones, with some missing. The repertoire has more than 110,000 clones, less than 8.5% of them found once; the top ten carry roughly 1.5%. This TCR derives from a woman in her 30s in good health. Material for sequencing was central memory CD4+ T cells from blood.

CDR3 sequence: CASTETNGRGNNEQFF. CDR3 bases: TGCGCCAGCACTGAAACTAACGGGAGGGGAAACAATGAGCAGTTCTTC. The genes are TRBV5-1 and TRBJ2-1; 8 bases match TRBD2. V dropped 6 bases and J dropped 5; count of bases not matched to a gene: 13. Germline CDR1 and CDR2: SGHRS and YFSETQ. CDR3 length equals 16 residues.